The T cell receptor beta chain described here comes from a study of T cells in Graves' hyperthyroidism and ophthalmopathy. Study context: Peripheral blood was acquired at first diagnosis, ahead of any therapy whatsoever. Findings and caveats of the study: Ophthalmopathy, as predicted by the model, came a median roughly 6.3 months after the prediction.

This clonotype occurred many times. No antigen is known for it. In germline, CDR1 is LGHDT, CDR2 YNNKEL (reference sequence). J lost 2 bases, V lost 4 bases, and 3 bases had no gene match. The CDR3 length is 14 residues. RNA transcripts yielded amplified TCR beta CDR3 regions. The study used the HTBI primer set for a first-round RT-PCR of the TCR CDR3. A single record per CDR3 protein comes from TCRdb applying MiXCR to the multiplex PCR reads. The data hold 270,000 or so distinct CDR3 sequences, with roughly 15% observed a single time. Diagnostic decisions used clinical symptoms, serum thyroxine and TRAb, thyroid ultrasound and orbital computed tomography.

Material for sequencing was blood. The V and J genes are TRBV3-1 and TRBJ2-7, with 9 bases identical to TRBD2. The receptor was isolated from a woman aged 45-60 years with Graves' hyperthyroidism that later progressed to Graves' ophthalmopathy. CDR3 sequence (DNA): TGTGCCAGCAGCCGGAGCGGGAGGCCCTACGAGCAGTACTTC. Amino acid sequence: CASSRSGRPYEQYF.